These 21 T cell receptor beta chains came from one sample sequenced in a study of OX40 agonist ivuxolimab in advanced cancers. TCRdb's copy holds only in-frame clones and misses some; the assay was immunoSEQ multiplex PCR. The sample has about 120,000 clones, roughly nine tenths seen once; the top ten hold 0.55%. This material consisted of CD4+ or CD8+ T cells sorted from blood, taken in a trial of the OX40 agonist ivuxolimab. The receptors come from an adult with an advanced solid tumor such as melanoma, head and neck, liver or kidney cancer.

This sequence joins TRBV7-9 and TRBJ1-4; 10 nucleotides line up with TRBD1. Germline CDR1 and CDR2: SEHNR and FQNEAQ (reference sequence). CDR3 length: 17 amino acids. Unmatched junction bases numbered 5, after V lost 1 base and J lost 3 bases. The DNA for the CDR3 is TGTGCCAGCAGCTTAGGACAGGGGGCAGTCGCTAATGAAAAACTGTTTTTT. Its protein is CASSLGQGAVANEKLFF.

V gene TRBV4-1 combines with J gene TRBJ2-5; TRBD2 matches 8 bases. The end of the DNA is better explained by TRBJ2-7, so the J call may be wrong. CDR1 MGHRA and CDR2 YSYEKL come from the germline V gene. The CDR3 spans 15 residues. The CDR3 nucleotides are TGCGCCAGCAGCCAAGCGGGGCGGGGGGCCTACGAGCAGTACTTC. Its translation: CASSQAGRGAYEQYF.

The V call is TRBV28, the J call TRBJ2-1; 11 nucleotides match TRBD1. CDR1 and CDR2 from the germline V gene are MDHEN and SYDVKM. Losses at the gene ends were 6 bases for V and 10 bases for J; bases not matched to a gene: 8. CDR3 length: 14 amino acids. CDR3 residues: CASRRGQGAWEQFF. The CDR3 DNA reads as TGTGCCAGCAGACGCGGACAGGGGGCATGGGAGCAGTTCTTC. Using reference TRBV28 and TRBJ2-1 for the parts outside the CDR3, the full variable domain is DVKVTQSSRYLVKRTGEKVFLECVQDMDHENMFWYRQDPGLGLRLIYFSYDVKMKEKGDIPEGYSVSREKKERFSLILESASTNQTSMYLCASRRGQGAWEQFFGPGTRLTVL.

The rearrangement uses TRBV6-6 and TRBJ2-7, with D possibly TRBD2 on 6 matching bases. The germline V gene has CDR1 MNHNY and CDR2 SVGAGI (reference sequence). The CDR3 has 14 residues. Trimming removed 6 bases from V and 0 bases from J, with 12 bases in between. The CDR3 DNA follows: TGTGCCAGCAGAGATCTAGCGTTCTCCTACGAGCAGTACTTC. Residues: CASRDLAFSYEQYF.

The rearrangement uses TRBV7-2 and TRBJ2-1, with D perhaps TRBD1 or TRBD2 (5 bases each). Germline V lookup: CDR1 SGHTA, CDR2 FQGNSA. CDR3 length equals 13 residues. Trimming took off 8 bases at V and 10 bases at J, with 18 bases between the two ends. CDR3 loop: CASLPGGAVEQFF. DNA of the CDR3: TGTGCCAGCCTCCCTGGGGGTGCGGTCGAGCAGTTCTTC.

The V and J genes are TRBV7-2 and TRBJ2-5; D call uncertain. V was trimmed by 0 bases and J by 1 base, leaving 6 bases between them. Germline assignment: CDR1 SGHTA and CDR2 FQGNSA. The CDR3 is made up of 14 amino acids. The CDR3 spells CASSLAGAQETQYF. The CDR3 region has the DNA TGTGCCAGCAGCTTAGCAGGTGCCCAAGAGACCCAGTACTTC.

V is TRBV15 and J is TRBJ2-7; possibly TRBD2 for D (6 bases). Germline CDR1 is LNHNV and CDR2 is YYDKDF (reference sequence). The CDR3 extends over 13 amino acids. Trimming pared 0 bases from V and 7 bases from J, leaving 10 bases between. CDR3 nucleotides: TGTGCCACCAGCAGAGATCTCAGCGGGGAGCAGTACTTC. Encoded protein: CATSRDLSGEQYF.

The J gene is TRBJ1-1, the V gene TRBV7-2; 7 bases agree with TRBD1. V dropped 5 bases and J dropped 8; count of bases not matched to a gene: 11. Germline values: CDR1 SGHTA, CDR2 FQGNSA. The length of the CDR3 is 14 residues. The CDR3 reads CASSVQGGPIEAFF. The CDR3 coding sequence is TGTGCCAGCAGCGTCCAGGGGGGCCCTATCGAAGCTTTCTTT. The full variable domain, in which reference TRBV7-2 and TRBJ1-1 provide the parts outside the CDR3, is GAGVSQSPSNKVTEKGKDVELRCDPISGHTALYWYRQSLGQGLEFLIYFQGNSAPDKSGLPSDRFSAERTGGSVSTLTIQRTQQEDSAVYLCASSVQGGPIEAFFGQGTRLTVV.

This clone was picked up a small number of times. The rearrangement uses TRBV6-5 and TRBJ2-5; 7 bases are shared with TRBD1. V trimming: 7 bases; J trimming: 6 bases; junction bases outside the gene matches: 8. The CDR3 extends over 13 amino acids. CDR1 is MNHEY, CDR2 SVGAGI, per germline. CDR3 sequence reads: CASNYRGMKTQYF. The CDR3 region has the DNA TGTGCCAGCAACTACAGGGGAATGAAGACCCAGTACTTC.

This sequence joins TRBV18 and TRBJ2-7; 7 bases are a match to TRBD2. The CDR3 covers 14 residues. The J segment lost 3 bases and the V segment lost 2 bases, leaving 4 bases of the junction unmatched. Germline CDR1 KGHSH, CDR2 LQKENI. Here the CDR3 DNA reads TGTGCCAGCTCACCAGTGGGAGGGGTCTACGAGCAGTACTTC. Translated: CASSPVGGVYEQYF. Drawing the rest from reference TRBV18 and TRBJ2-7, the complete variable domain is NAGVMQNPRHLVRRRGQEARLRCSPMKGHSHVYWYRQLPEEGLKFMVYLQKENIIDESGMPKERFSAEFPKEGPSILRIQQVVRGDSAAYFCASSPVGGVYEQYFGPGTRLTVT.

Written as DNA, the CDR3 is TGTGCCAGCAGCTTACGACCACAAGATACGCAGTATTTT. The encoded protein is CASSLRPQDTQYF. This rearrangement joins TRBV7-3 to TRBJ2-3; D is ambiguous. V lost 2 bases, J lost 5 bases, and 8 bases lay in between. Germline V gives CDR1 SGHTA, CDR2 FQGTGA. The CDR3 contains 13 residues.

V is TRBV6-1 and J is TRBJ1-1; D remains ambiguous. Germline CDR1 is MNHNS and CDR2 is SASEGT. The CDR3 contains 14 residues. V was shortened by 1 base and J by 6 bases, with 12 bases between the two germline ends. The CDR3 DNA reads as TGTGCCAGCAGTGAAGGGGCGGCTCCCCCTGAAGCTTTCTTT. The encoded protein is CASSEGAAPPEAFF.

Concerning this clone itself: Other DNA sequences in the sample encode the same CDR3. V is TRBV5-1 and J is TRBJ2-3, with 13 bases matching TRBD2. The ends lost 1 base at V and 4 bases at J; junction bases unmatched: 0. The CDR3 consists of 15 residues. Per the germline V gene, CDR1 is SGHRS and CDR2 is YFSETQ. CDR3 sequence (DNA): TGCGCCAGCAGCTTGACTAGCGGGGGGGCAGATACGCAGTATTTT. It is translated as CASSLTSGGADTQYF.

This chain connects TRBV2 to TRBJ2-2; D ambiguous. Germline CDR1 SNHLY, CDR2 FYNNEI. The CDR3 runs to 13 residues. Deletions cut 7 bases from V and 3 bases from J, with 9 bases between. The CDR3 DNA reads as TGTGCCAGCACCAGTCAGTACACCGGGGAGCTGTTTTTT. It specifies CASTSQYTGELFF.

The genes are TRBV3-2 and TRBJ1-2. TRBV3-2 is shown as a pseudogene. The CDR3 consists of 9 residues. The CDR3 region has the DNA TGTGCCAGACCTAACGGCTACACCTTC. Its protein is CARPNGYTF.

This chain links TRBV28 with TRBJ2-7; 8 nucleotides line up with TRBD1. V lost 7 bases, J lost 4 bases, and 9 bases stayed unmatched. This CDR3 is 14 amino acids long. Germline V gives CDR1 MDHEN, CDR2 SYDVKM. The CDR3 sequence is CASTTRTGQYEQYF. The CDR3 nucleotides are TGTGCCAGCACCACTAGGACAGGGCAGTACGAGCAGTACTTC.

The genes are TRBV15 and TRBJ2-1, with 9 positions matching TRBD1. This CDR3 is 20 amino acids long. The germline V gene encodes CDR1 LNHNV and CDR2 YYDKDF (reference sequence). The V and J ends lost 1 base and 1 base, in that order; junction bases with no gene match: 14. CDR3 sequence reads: CATSRGPRLTGTGSYNEQFF. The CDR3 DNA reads TGTGCCACCAGCAGAGGCCCTAGACTAACCGGGACAGGGTCCTACAATGAGCAGTTCTTC.

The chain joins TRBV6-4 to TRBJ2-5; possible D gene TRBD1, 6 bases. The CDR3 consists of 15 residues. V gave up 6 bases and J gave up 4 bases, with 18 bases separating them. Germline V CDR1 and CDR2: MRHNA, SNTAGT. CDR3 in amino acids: CASRAYRVLPETQYF. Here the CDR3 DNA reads TGTGCCAGCAGAGCATACAGGGTTTTACCAGAGACCCAGTACTTC.

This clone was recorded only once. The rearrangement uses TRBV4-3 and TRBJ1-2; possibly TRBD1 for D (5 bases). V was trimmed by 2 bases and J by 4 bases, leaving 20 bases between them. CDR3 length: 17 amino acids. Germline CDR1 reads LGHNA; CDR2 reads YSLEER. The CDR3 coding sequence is TGCGCCAGCAGCCAATCTGATTTGCAGGGCGCAGGCTATGGCTACACCTTC. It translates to CASSQSDLQGAGYGYTF.

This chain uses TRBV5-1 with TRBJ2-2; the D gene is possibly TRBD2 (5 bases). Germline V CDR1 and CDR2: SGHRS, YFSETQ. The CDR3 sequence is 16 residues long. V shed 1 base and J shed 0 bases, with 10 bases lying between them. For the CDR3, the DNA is TGCGCCAGCAGCTTGTCGGGATTAGCGAACACCGGGGAGCTGTTTTTT. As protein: CASSLSGLANTGELFF.

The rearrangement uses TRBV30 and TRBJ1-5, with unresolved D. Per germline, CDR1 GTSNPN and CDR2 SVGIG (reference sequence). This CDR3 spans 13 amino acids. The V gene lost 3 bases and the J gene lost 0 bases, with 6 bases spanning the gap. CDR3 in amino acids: CAWSGYSNQPQHF. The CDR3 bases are TGTGCCTGGAGCGGTTATAGCAATCAGCCCCAGCATTTT.